This is a list of T cell receptor beta chains from one sample in a study of T cells in Graves' hyperthyroidism and ophthalmopathy. TCRdb re-analysed the multiplex PCR reads in MiXCR, keeping a single row per CDR3 protein. Of a few hundred thousand distinct CDR3 sequences listed, 15% to 20% are singletons. The sample consisted of blood. These TCRs come from a woman in her forties or fifties with Graves' hyperthyroidism. CDR3s include the opening cysteine and the closing phenylalanine or tryptophan. D genes are given only for firm matches. Only some rows state a clone size, as once, few, many or a class for expanded clones.

-	-	TRBV3-1	TRBJ1-4	TGTGCCAGCAGTACGACAGCAACTAATGAAAAACTGTTTTTT	CASSTTATNEKLFF
few	-	TRBV6-1	TRBJ1-6	TGTGCCAGCAAAAGGGACGGATCTAATTCACCCCTCCACTTT	CASKRDGSNSPLHF
few	TRBD2	TRBV27	TRBJ2-1	TGTGCCAGCAGTTTATTGGTAAATAGCGGGAGAGAAACGTTCTTC	CASSLLVNSGRETFF
-	-	TRBV13	TRBJ2-5	TGTGCCAGCAGCTTAGCGGGGGAGACGTTAAAGACCCAGTACTTC	CASSLAGETLKTQYF
many	-	TRBV6-2/TRBV6-3	TRBJ2-1	TGTGCCAGCAGTTCCTCTAGCGCTGAGCAGTTCTTC	CASSSSSAEQFF
few	TRBD1	TRBV11-2	TRBJ2-3	TGTGCCAGCAGCTTAGTAGGGACAGGGAACACAGATACGCAGTATTTT	CASSLVGTGNTDTQYF
-	-	TRBV28	TRBJ2-5	TGTGCCAGCAGTTACGGTCGGGGGCAAAGGGCCCAGTACTTC	CASSYGRGQRAQYF
many	TRBD2	TRBV7-2	TRBJ2-5	TGTGCCAGCAGCTTAGGGGCTAGCGGGAGCCAAGAGACCCAGTACTTC	CASSLGASGSQETQYF
-	-	TRBV7-9	TRBJ1-1	TGTGCCAGCAGCTTAGTTTCAGGGTTGAACACTGAAGCTTTCTTT	CASSLVSGLNTEAFF
few	-	TRBV7-6	TRBJ1-2	TGTGCCAGCAGCTTAGAGGCAAGCCTTGGTGGCTACACCTTC	CASSLEASLGGYTF
many	-	TRBV5-1	TRBJ1-1	TGCGCCAGCAGCTTGACCACAGGGATTCTAAACACTGAAGCTTTCTTT	CASSLTTGILNTEAFF
-	TRBD2	TRBV20-1	TRBJ2-5	TGCAGTGCTAGAGTCCCCCGACTAGCGGGGGCCCAAGAGACCCAGTACTTC	CSARVPRLAGAQETQYF
-	-	TRBV29-1	TRBJ2-1	TGCAGCGTTGATACCCTTTCGCGTGAGCAGTTCTTC	CSVDTLSREQFF
-	TRBD1	TRBV5-1	TRBJ2-1	TGCGCCTGCAGCGTTGCACTTTCAGGGGGCACGTCCTACAATGAGCAGTTCTTC	CACSVALSGGTSYNEQFF
-	-	TRBV29-1	TRBJ2-1	TGCAGCGTTGAAGGAGGTCAGGGACTTGACAATGAGCAGTTCTTC	CSVEGGQGLDNEQFF
-	-	TRBV7-6	TRBJ2-2	TGTGCCAGCAGCCCCGACCCAATCACCGGGGAGCTGTTTTTT	CASSPDPITGELFF
many	TRBD1	TRBV28	TRBJ2-7	TGTGCCAGCAGTCTCGGGACAGGGTACGAGCAGTACTTC	CASSLGTGYEQYF
-	-	TRBV7-9	TRBJ1-1	TGTGCCAGCAGCTTAATACATGGGAACACTGAAGCTTTCTTT	CASSLIHGNTEAFF
-	-	TRBV11-2	TRBJ2-2	TGTGCCAGCACCGAGGACGGAGACACCGGGGAGCTGTTTTTT	CASTEDGDTGELFF
many	-	TRBV2	TRBJ1-5	TGTGCCAGCAGTGAAGGGAACAGACATCAGCCCCAGCATTTT	CASSEGNRHQPQHF
-	-	TRBV29-1	TRBJ1-1	TGCAGCGTTGACAGGGGTGACACTGAAGCTTTCTTT	CSVDRGDTEAFF
-	-	TRBV5-1	TRBJ2-2	TGCGCCAGCAGCTGGGAATGGTCCGGGGAGCTGTTTTTT	CASSWEWSGELFF
-	-	TRBV30	TRBJ1-5	TGTGCCTGGAGTTCCATCCTGGGCAATCAGCCCCAGCATTTT	CAWSSILGNQPQHF
-	-	TRBV20-1	TRBJ1-4	TGCAGTGCTGATGGGGGCTTCGCAACTAATGAAAAACTGTTTTTT	CSADGGFATNEKLFF
-	TRBD2	TRBV6-1	TRBJ2-5	TGTGCCACCAGACCGAGGGCGGGAGGAGAGACCCAGTACTTC	CATRPRAGGETQYF
many	TRBD1	TRBV6-1	TRBJ1-5	TGTGCCAGCCTGCTAGGACAGGGTTTAAATCAGCCCCAGCATTTT	CASLLGQGLNQPQHF
-	-	TRBV27	TRBJ2-3	TGTGCCATCCGTCCTGGGGTCGATACGCAGTATTTT	CAIRPGVDTQYF
few	TRBD2	TRBV11-1	TRBJ2-2	TGTGCCAGCAGCTTTAGTTTCGGGACTAGCGGGGGCAACACCGGGGAGCTGTTTTTT	CASSFSFGTSGGNTGELFF
-	-	TRBV28	TRBJ2-7	TGTGCCAGCAGTCCGGACTTTTACGAGCAGTACTTC	CASSPDFYEQYF
-	-	TRBV20-1	TRBJ2-1	TGCAGTGCTAGAGATCTGGTGCGGGGATCCGATGCCAATGAGCAGTTCTTC	CSARDLVRGSDANEQFF
many	TRBD1	TRBV12-3/TRBV12-4	TRBJ1-1	TGTGCCAGCAGAATCTCCGGGACAGGGAGCACTGAAGCTTTCTTT	CASRISGTGSTEAFF
many	-	TRBV7-2	TRBJ1-2	TGTGCCAGCAGCCCTAGCGTGGAGAATGGCTACACCTTC	CASSPSVENGYTF
many	-	TRBV7-9	TRBJ1-4	TGTGCCAGCAGCTTAGCGCAGGGCCGGAATAATGAAAAACTGTTTTTT	CASSLAQGRNNEKLFF
-	-	TRBV13	TRBJ1-2	TGTGCCAGCAGACCTCAGGGGATTTGGGGCTACACCTTC	CASRPQGIWGYTF
-	-	TRBV12-3/TRBV12-4	TRBJ2-5	TGTGCCTACCCACGAGGTGGGGGGAGACAAGAGACCCAGTACTTC	CAYPRGGGRQETQYF
many	-	TRBV5-1	TRBJ1-4	TGCGCCAGCAGCAGCCCGGTAGGGCTACCTAATGAAAAACTGTTTTTT	CASSSPVGLPNEKLFF
-	-	TRBV4-1	TRBJ2-2	TGCGCCAGCAGCCAAGGACGTTTCGCGAACACCGGGGAGCTGTTTTTT	CASSQGRFANTGELFF
many	TRBD1	TRBV18	TRBJ1-1	TGTGCCAGCTCGCCCCGGGACAGGAACACTGAAGCTTTCTTT	CASSPRDRNTEAFF
many	-	TRBV7-2	TRBJ2-1	TGTGCCAGCAGCTTAGCGACCAGCTCCTACAATGAGCAGTTCTTC	CASSLATSSYNEQFF
many	TRBD1	TRBV7-9	TRBJ2-1	TGTGCCAGCAGCTTAGGACAGGGTCCCTACAATGAGCAGTTCTTC	CASSLGQGPYNEQFF
-	-	TRBV9	TRBJ2-7	TGTGCCGGCAGCGTCGACATGGCCACCTACGAGCAGTACTTC	CAGSVDMATYEQYF
few	-	TRBV6-4	TRBJ2-5	TGTGCCAGCAGTGAACAGGGAGGAGAGACCCAGTACTTC	CASSEQGGETQYF